This T cell receptor (beta chain) was identified in a study of blood T cell repertoires in COVID-19. Clones were sequenced by immunoSEQ multiplex PCR, and TCRdb holds only the in-frame ones, with some missing. The table includes hundreds of thousands of clones, over 75% detected once. The trim removed 0 bases at V and 7 bases at J, leaving 7 bases unmatched. This CDR3 contains 16 residues. In germline, CDR1 is SGDLS, CDR2 YYNGEE. Sequenced material: peripheral blood. The chain is built from TRBV9 and TRBJ2-2; TRBD1 matches at 9 bases. This TCR derives from a man in his forties or fifties with acute or convalescent COVID-19. The CDR3 DNA reads TGTGCCAGCAGCGTAGTAGGGACAGGGTCGGACGGGGAGCTGTTTTTT. Translation gives CASSVVGTGSDGELFF.